Shown below are 27 T cell receptor beta chains from a single sample sequenced in a study of T cell responses to AZD1222 COVID-19 vaccine. Profiled with immunoSEQ multiplex PCR; TCRdb holds only in-frame clones, not every one. In the table there are about 150,000 clones, 92% of which are singletons. The specimen was peripheral blood, collected on day 0 of AZD1222 vaccination. The source is an adult in good health.

The V and J genes are TRBV19 and TRBJ1-4; D not resolved. The germline V gene encodes CDR1 LNHDA and CDR2 SQIVND (reference sequence). Trimming shortened V by 7 bases and J by 7 bases, and 16 bases separated the two germline ends. The CDR3 covers 14 residues. The CDR3 spells CASTPARMGEKLFF. The CDR3 DNA sequence: TGTGCCAGTACCCCCGCACGGATGGGTGAAAAACTGTTTTTT.

The gene calls are TRBV5-4 and TRBJ2-5; possible D gene TRBD1, 6 bases. V lost 4 bases to trimming and J lost 5 bases, with 12 bases between them. The CDR3 has 13 amino acids. CDR1 is SGHNT, CDR2 YYREEE, per germline (reference sequence). The CDR3 sequence: CASSLIDRETQYF. CDR3 bases: TGTGCCAGCAGCCTTATCGACAGGGAGACCCAGTACTTC.

The chain employs TRBV5-1 and TRBJ2-7; D possibly corresponds to TRBD2 (5 bases). The CDR3 contains 15 residues. The germline V gene encodes CDR1 SGHRS and CDR2 YFSETQ. Trimming left V 0 bases short and J 2 bases short, with 12 bases between. Written as DNA, the CDR3 is TGCGCCAGCAGCTTGGGAGGGAGAAGGGCCTACGAGCAGTACTTC. It specifies CASSLGGRRAYEQYF.

The chain carries TRBV14 and TRBJ2-5, with D unresolved. This CDR3 is built from 14 residues. Deletions cut 4 bases from V and 3 bases from J, with 12 bases between. CDR1 is SGHDN, CDR2 FVKESK, per germline. The CDR3: CASSPDWEKETQYF. The CDR3 nucleotides are TGTGCCAGCAGCCCAGACTGGGAAAAAGAGACCCAGTACTTC.

The CDR3 loop is CASSSSGTGVEQYF. Here the CDR3 DNA reads TGTGCCAGCAGCTCGTCCGGGACAGGGGTAGAGCAGTACTTC. The rearrangement links TRBV5-6 to TRBJ2-7; TRBD1 matches at 10 bases. Germline lookup yields CDR1 SGHDT and CDR2 YYEEEE. The CDR3 runs to 14 residues. V lost 3 bases, J lost 7 bases, and 7 bases stayed unmatched.

The CDR3 DNA reads as TGTGCCAGCAGTTTAGGGGGTATAGGGCGCTATGGCTACACCTTC. Protein: CASSLGGIGRYGYTF. The rearrangement joins TRBV27 to TRBJ1-2, with D maybe TRBD1 (5 bases). Germline assignment: CDR1 MNHEY and CDR2 SMNVEV (reference sequence). Trimming cost V 2 bases and J 4 bases, with 14 bases left between them. The CDR3 length is 15 residues.

The rearrangement links TRBV12-3 or TRBV12-4 to TRBJ2-1; D is perhaps TRBD2 (5 bases). V lost 5 bases to trimming and J lost 8 bases, with 7 bases between them. The CDR3 has 11 residues. CDR3 protein: CASSPRDEQFF. The CDR3 region has the DNA TGTGCCAGCAGTCCGCGGGATGAGCAGTTCTTC.

In its sample, this clone ranks as medium-sized. This chain uses TRBV2 with TRBJ2-2, with 8 bases identical to TRBD2. CDR1 is SNHLY and CDR2 is FYNNEI in the germline V gene. CDR3 size: 19 residues. Unmatched junction bases numbered 14, after V lost 1 base and J lost 4 bases. For the CDR3, the DNA is TGTGCCAGCAGTGAAGGGGGGCTCACTAGCGGTCCGAGCACCGGGGAGCTGTTTTTT. This gives the protein CASSEGGLTSGPSTGELFF.

This chain uses TRBV4-1 with TRBJ2-2; perhaps TRBD2 as D (5 bases). There are 15 residues in the CDR3. Per the germline V gene, CDR1 is MGHRA and CDR2 is YSYEKL. Between the trimmed V and J ends, which lost 3 bases and 1 base, there was a span of 9 bases. CDR3 sequence reads: CASSQERVNTGELFF. The CDR3 DNA reads as TGCGCCAGCAGCCAGGAGAGGGTGAACACCGGGGAGCTGTTTTTT.

This clone was detected a few times. The chain links TRBV9 to TRBJ2-4; 7 nucleotides align to TRBD2. Trimming cost V 0 bases and J 7 bases; bases outside gene matches: 7. The germline V gene encodes CDR1 SGDLS and CDR2 YYNGEE. The CDR3 runs 15 residues. The CDR3 spells CASSVEGGSMNIQYF. The CDR3 DNA follows: TGTGCCAGCAGCGTAGAAGGCGGGAGTATGAACATTCAGTACTTC.

The CDR3 spells CASSLGTIDTQYF. In DNA, the CDR3 is TGTGCCAGCAGTTTAGGGACAATAGATACGCAGTATTTT. V is TRBV12-3 or TRBV12-4 and J is TRBJ2-3, with D possibly matching TRBD1 (5 bases). The CDR3 is 13 residues long. V lost 1 base and J lost 5, with 7 bases in between.

The chain combines TRBV28 with TRBJ1-2; D possibly corresponds to TRBD1 (6 bases). CDR1 and CDR2 from the germline V gene are MDHEN and SYDVKM. The CDR3 has 12 residues. With 8 bases removed from V and 8 bases from J, the gap between germline ends came to 15 bases. The CDR3 sequence: CASRNPGGGYTF. For the CDR3, the DNA is TGTGCCAGCCGAAATCCGGGGGGCGGCTACACCTTC.

The J gene is TRBJ1-2, the V gene TRBV12-5; a possible D gene is TRBD1 (5 bases). This CDR3 has 14 amino acids. V gave up 6 bases and J gave up 1 base, with 12 bases separating them. Germline assignment: CDR1 LGHNT and CDR2 FRNRAP. The CDR3 DNA reads TGTGCTAGTGGCCGGGGCGAGTATAACTATGGCTACACCTTC. Residues: CASGRGEYNYGYTF.

The chain carries TRBV5-1 and TRBJ2-3; D not certain. Germline V gene sequence: CDR1 SGHRS, CDR2 YFSETQ. CDR3 length equals 15 residues. Trimming left V 0 bases short and J 2 bases short, with 10 bases between. This CDR3 is CASSLAQTFTDTQYF. CDR3 nucleotides: TGCGCCAGCAGCTTGGCACAGACTTTCACAGATACGCAGTATTTT.

CDR3 residues: CASRNRESTEAFF. CDR3 in DNA: TGTGCCAGCAGGAACAGGGAGAGCACTGAAGCTTTCTTT. V usage is TRBV6-6 and J usage is TRBJ1-1, with a tentative D call TRBD1 (6 bases). In germline, CDR1 is MNHNY, CDR2 SVGAGI (reference sequence). The V gene lost 6 bases and the J gene lost 4 bases, with 12 bases spanning the gap. There are 13 residues in the CDR3.

The chain employs TRBV6-5 and TRBJ1-2, with TRBD1 as a possible D gene (6 bases). V lost 11 bases and J 8 bases, leaving 15 bases between the germline ends. Germline V gene lookup returns CDR1 MNHEY and CDR2 SVGAGI. The CDR3 covers 11 residues. The CDR3 region has the DNA TGTGCCGAGGGGGAGAGCGGGGGCTACACCTTC. As protein: CAEGESGGYTF.

The chain links TRBV7-2 to TRBJ1-4, with a possible D match to TRBD1 (5 bases). CDR3 length: 15 amino acids. V was clipped by 4 bases and J by 10 bases, with 19 bases between them. The germline gives CDR1 SGHTA, CDR2 FQGNSA. The CDR3 sequence: CASSSDSSPIPKLFF. The CDR3 DNA follows: TGTGCCAGCAGCTCCGACAGCTCTCCGATACCAAAACTGTTTTTT.

The chain employs TRBV25-1 and TRBJ1-5, with unresolved D. The CDR3 runs 13 residues. Deletions cut 3 bases from V and 7 bases from J, with 10 bases between. The germline V gene has CDR1 MGHDK and CDR2 SYGVNS. CDR3 in DNA: TGTGCCAGCAGTGAGACAATGGGGCAGCCCCAGCATTTT. Translating it yields CASSETMGQPQHF.

V gene TRBV7-2 combines with J gene TRBJ2-7; 11 nucleotides align to TRBD1. This CDR3 contains 14 residues. J was trimmed by 2 bases and V by 8 bases; bases with no gene match: 5. Germline lookup yields CDR1 SGHTA and CDR2 FQGNSA. CDR3 coding DNA: TGTGCCAGCGCTAGGGACAGGGGGACCTACGAGCAGTACTTC. This encodes CASARDRGTYEQYF.

The chain couples TRBV27 to TRBJ2-7, with 15 bases aligning to TRBD2. CDR3 length equals 17 residues. The germline V gene has CDR1 MNHEY and CDR2 SMNVEV (reference sequence). V dropped 6 bases and J dropped 1; count of bases not matched to a gene: 7. The CDR3, as DNA: TGTGCCAGCAGCCTCGGACTAGCGGGGGGGTCTTCCTACGAGCAGTACTTC. Its protein product is CASSLGLAGGSSYEQYF.

This clone was picked up one time. This rearrangement joins TRBV7-9 to TRBJ2-2, with 10 nucleotides matching TRBD2. This CDR3 region has 17 residues. V shed 3 bases, J shed 1 base, and the junction held 5 bases outside the gene matches. Per germline, CDR1 SEHNR and CDR2 FQNEAQ (reference sequence). The CDR3 DNA is TGTGCCAGCAGCTTCCTAGCGGGGGATATGAACACCGGGGAGCTGTTTTTT. This translates into CASSFLAGDMNTGELFF.

The chain carries TRBV6-5 and TRBJ2-1; 7 bases agree with TRBD1. CDR1 MNHEY and CDR2 SVGAGI come from the germline V gene. CDR3 length: 15 residues. Trimming removed 11 bases from V and 5 bases from J; junction bases left unmatched: 15. The CDR3 DNA reads TGTGCCGGGGGTGGTCGGACAGGAGAAAACAATGAGCAGTTCTTC. This codes for CAGGGRTGENNEQFF.

The chain recombines TRBV10-3 with TRBJ2-1; possibly TRBD2 for D (7 bases). Trimming removed 10 bases from V and 5 bases from J, with 15 bases in between. CDR3 size: 13 residues. The germline gives CDR1 ENHRY, CDR2 SYGVKD. CDR3 amino acids: CATGASGNNEQFF. The CDR3 DNA sequence: TGTGCCACGGGGGCTAGCGGTAACAATGAGCAGTTCTTC.

V usage is TRBV7-9 and J usage is TRBJ1-3, with D perhaps TRBD1 (6 bases). This CDR3 has 13 amino acids. The V end lost 8 bases, the J end lost 4 bases, and 12 bases lay between the germline ends. Germline values: CDR1 SEHNR, CDR2 FQNEAQ (reference sequence). CDR3 protein: CASGLDSGNTIYF. CDR3 sequence (DNA): TGTGCCAGCGGACTGGACAGCGGAAACACCATATATTTT.

V usage is TRBV25-1 and J usage is TRBJ2-5; 7 positions match TRBD1. The CDR3 loop spans 12 amino acids. V lost 8 bases to trimming and J lost 3 bases; unmatched junction nucleotides: 3. In germline, CDR1 is MGHDK, CDR2 SYGVNS. CDR3 region: CASRDREETQYF. The CDR3 region has the DNA TGTGCCAGCCGAGACAGGGAAGAGACCCAGTACTTC.

The V and J genes are TRBV4-3 and TRBJ2-3, with D tentatively TRBD1 (6 bases). The CDR3 sequence is 16 residues long. V shed 0 bases and J shed 3 bases, with 13 bases lying between them. The V gene's germline CDR1 is LGHNA and CDR2 YSLEER. CDR3 amino acids: CASSQDGAGETDTQYF. The DNA of the CDR3 is TGCGCCAGCAGCCAAGATGGGGCAGGGGAGACAGATACGCAGTATTTT.

The rearrangement links TRBV5-4 to TRBJ1-1; perhaps TRBD1 as D (5 bases). Germline V gene lookup returns CDR1 SGHNT and CDR2 YYREEE (reference sequence). V shed 4 bases and J shed 0 bases, with 16 bases lying between them. CDR3 length: 16 residues. This CDR3 is CASSPLGGNMNTEAFF. CDR3 nucleotides: TGTGCCAGCAGCCCCCTCGGGGGGAATATGAACACTGAAGCTTTCTTT.